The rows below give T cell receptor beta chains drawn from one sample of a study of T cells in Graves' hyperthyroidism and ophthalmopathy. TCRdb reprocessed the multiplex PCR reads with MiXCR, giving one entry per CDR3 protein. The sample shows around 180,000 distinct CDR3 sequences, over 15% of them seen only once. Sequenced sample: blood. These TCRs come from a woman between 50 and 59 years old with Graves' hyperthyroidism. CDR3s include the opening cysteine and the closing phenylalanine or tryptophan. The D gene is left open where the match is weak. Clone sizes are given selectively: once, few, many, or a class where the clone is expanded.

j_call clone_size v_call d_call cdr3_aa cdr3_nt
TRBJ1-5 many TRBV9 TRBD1 CASSAGTVNQPQHF TGTGCCAGCAGCGCCGGGACAGTCAATCAGCCCCAGCATTTT
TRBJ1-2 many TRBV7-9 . CASSLQSYGYTF TGTGCCAGCAGTCTACAGTCCTACGGCTACACCTTC
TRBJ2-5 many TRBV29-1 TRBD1 CSVRTGGVETQYF TGCAGCGTTCGGACAGGGGGCGTAGAGACCCAGTACTTC
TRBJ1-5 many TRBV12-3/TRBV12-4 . CASRATAGGYSNQPQHF TGTGCCAGCAGAGCGACAGCGGGGGGGTATAGCAATCAGCCCCAGCATTTT
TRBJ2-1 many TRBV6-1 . CASTRGVGYEQFF TGTGCCAGCACCAGAGGGGTGGGGTATGAGCAGTTCTTC
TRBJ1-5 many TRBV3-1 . CASSQEYSNQPQHF TGTGCCAGCAGCCAAGAATATAGCAATCAGCCCCAGCATTTT
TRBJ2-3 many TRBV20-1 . CSASRQGWTDTQYF TGCAGTGCTAGTAGGCAGGGTTGGACAGATACGCAGTATTTT
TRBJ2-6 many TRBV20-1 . CSAPHPGANVLTF TGCAGTGCCCCCCACCCTGGGGCCAACGTCCTGACTTTC
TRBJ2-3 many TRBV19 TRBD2 CASTSSGGRGTDTQYF TGTGCCAGTACCTCTAGCGGGGGGCGGGGAACAGATACGCAGTATTTT
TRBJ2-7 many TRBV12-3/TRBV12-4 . CASSDQGLFGEQYF TGTGCCAGCAGTGATCAGGGCTTATTCGGGGAGCAGTACTTC
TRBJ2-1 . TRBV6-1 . CASILGSTGGEQFF TGTGCCAGCATTCTAGGGTCTACCGGGGGTGAGCAGTTCTTC
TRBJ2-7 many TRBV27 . CASRSGYEQYF TGTGCCAGCCGGTCGGGATACGAGCAGTACTTC
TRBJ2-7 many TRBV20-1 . CSARDRSLGDEQYF TGCAGTGCTAGAGATCGGAGCTTGGGGGACGAGCAGTACTTC
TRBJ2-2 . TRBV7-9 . CASSLAERGIGELFF TGTGCCAGCAGCTTAGCGGAAAGGGGGATCGGGGAGCTGTTTTTT
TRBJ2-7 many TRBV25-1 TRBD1 CASSSYPMTGGNYEQYF TGTGCCAGCAGCTCATATCCGATGACAGGGGGCAACTACGAGCAGTACTTC
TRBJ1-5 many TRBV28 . CASSLDPEPQHF TGTGCCAGCAGTTTAGATCCCGAACCCCAGCATTTT
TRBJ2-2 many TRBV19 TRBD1 CGGGAGGRTGELFF TGCGGAGGAGGGGCAGGGGGCCGGACCGGGGAGCTGTTTTTT
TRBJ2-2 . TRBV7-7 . CASSNSGAAGELFF TGTGCTAGCAGCAACTCGGGGGCAGCCGGGGAGCTGTTTTTT
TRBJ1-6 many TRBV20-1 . CSARAQPGYNSPLHF TGCAGTGCTAGGGCCCAGCCAGGGTATAATTCACCCCTCCACTTT
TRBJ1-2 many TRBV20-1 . CSAREDRLSGYTF TGCAGTGCTAGGGAAGACAGGCTATCTGGCTACACCTTC
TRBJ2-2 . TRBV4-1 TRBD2 CASSQDKGLTNTGELFF TGCGCCAGCAGCCAAGATAAGGGACTAACGAACACCGGGGAGCTGTTTTTT
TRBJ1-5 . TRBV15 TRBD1 CATSGGTGSNQPQHF TGTGCCACCAGCGGGGGGACAGGGAGCAATCAGCCCCAGCATTTT
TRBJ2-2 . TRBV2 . CASSDGVEGELFF TGTGCCAGCAGTGACGGCGTGGAGGGGGAGCTGTTTTTT
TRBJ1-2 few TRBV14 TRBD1 CASSQTGQRGGYTF TGTGCCAGCAGCCAGACGGGACAGCGGGGGGGCTACACCTTC